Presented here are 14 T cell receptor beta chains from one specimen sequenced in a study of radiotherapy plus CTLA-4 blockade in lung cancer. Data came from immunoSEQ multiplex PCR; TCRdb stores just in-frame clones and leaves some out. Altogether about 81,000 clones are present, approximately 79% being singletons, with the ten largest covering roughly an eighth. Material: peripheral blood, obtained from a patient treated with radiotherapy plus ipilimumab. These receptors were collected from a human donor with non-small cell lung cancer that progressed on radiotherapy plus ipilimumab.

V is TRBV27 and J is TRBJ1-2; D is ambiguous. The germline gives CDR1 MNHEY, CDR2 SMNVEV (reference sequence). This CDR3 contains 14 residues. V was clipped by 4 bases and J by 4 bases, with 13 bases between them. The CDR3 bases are TGTGCCAGCAGTTCGCCCGGGCGGAGCTATGGCTACACCTTC. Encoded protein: CASSSPGRSYGYTF.

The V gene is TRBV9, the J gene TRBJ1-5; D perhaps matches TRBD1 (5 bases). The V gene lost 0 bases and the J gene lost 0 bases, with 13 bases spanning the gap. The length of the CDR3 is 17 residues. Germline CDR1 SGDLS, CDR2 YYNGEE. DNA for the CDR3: TGTGCCAGCAGCGTAGAGTACAGGCACCATAGCAATCAGCCCCAGCATTTT. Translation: CASSVEYRHHSNQPQHF.

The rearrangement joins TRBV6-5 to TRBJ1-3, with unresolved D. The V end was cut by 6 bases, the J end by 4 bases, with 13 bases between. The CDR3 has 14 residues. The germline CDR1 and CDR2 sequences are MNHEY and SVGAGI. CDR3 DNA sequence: TGTGCCAGCAGGGAAGCGGAGTGGGGAAACACCATATATTTT. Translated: CASREAEWGNTIYF.

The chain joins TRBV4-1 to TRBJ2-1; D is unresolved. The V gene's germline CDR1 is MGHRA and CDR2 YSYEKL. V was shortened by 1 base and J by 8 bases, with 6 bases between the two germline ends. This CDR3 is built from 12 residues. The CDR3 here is CASSQAGHEQFF. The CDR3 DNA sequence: TGCGCCAGCAGCCAAGCAGGCCATGAGCAGTTCTTC.

This CDR3 reads CSVVTSPGSTDTQYF. The CDR3 DNA reads as TGCAGCGTAGTGACCTCCCCCGGGAGCACAGATACGCAGTATTTT. The chain employs TRBV29-1 and TRBJ2-3; D is unresolved. Germline CDR1 SQVTM, CDR2 ANQGSEA. The CDR3 sequence is 15 residues long. V lost 6 bases and J 0 bases, leaving 16 bases between the germline ends.

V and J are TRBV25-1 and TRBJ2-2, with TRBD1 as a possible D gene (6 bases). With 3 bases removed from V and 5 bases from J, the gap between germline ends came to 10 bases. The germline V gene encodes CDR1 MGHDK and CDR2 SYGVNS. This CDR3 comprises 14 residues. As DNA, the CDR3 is TGTGCCAGCAGTGACAGGGGCTGGACCGGGGAGCTGTTTTTT. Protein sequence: CASSDRGWTGELFF. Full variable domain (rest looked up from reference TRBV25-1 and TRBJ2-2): EADIYQTPRYLVIGTGKKITLECSQTMGHDKMYWYQQDPGMELHLIHYSYGVNSTEKGDLSSESTVSRIRTEHFPLTLESARPSHTSQYLCASSDRGWTGELFFGEGSRLTVL.

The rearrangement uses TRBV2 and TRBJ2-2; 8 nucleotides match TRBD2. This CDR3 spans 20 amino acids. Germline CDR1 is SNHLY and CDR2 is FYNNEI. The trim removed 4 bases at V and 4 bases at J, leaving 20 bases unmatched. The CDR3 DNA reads TGTGCCAGCAGTGCAGTGGGACTAGGCGCGGCGGGGGGCAGCACCGGGGAGCTGTTTTTT. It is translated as CASSAVGLGAAGGSTGELFF. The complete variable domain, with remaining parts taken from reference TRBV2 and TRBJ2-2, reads EPEVTQTPSHQVTQMGQEVILRCVPISNHLYFYWYRQILGQKVEFLVSFYNNEISEKSEIFDDQFSVERPDGSNFTLKIRSTKLEDSAMYFCASSAVGLGAAGGSTGELFFGEGSRLTVL.

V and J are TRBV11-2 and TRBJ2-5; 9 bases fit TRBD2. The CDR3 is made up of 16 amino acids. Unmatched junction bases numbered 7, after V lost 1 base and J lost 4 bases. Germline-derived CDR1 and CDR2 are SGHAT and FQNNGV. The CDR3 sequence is CASSLGAGTSSETQYF. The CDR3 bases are TGTGCCAGCAGCTTAGGCGCCGGGACTAGCTCAGAGACCCAGTACTTC. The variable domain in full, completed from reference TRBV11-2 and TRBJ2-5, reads EAGVAQSPRYKIIEKRQSVAFWCNPISGHATLYWYQQILGQGPKLLIQFQNNGVVDDSQLPKDRFSAERLKGVDSTLKIQPAKLEDSAVYLCASSLGAGTSSETQYFGPGTRLLVL.

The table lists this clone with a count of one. For the CDR3, the DNA is TGTGCCTGCCTACCGGGACAGGGAATAGAAAAACTGTTTTTT. Amino acid sequence: CACLPGQGIEKLFF. This chain links TRBV30 with TRBJ1-4; 9 positions match TRBD1. This CDR3 comprises 14 residues. Germline CDR1 GTSNPN, CDR2 SVGIG (reference sequence). V dropped 6 bases and J dropped 8; count of bases not matched to a gene: 10.

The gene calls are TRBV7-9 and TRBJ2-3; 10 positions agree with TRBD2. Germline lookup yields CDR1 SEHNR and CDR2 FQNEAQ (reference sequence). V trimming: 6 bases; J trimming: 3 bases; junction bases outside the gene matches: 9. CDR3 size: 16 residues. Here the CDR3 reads CASRPLAGRTTDTQYF. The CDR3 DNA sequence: TGTGCCAGCAGACCACTAGCGGGGCGGACTACAGATACGCAGTATTTT.

CDR3: CASSLTEVEQANYGYTF. In DNA form, the CDR3 reads TGTGCCAGCAGCTTAACGGAAGTTGAGCAAGCTAACTATGGCTACACCTTC. This chain joins TRBV7-3 and TRBJ1-2; D is ambiguous. The V end lost 0 bases, the J end lost 0 bases, and 14 bases lay between the germline ends. This CDR3 is built from 17 residues. Germline V gene lookup returns CDR1 SGHTA and CDR2 FQGTGA.

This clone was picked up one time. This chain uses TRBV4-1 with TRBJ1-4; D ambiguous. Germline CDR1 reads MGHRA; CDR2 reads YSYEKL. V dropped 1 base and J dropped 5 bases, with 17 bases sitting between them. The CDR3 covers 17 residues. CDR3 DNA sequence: TGCGCCAGCAGCCAAGGTTCCACGGGGTTCGGAAATGAAAAACTGTTTTTT. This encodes CASSQGSTGFGNEKLFF.

DNA of the CDR3: TGCAGCGTTGTGACTAGAGGAAAAGAGACCCAGTACTTC. Its protein is CSVVTRGKETQYF. This chain uses TRBV29-1 with TRBJ2-5, with D perhaps matching TRBD2 (6 bases). Deletions cut 4 bases from V and 3 bases from J, with 12 bases between. Germline loops: CDR1 SQVTM, CDR2 ANQGSEA. The CDR3 has 13 residues.

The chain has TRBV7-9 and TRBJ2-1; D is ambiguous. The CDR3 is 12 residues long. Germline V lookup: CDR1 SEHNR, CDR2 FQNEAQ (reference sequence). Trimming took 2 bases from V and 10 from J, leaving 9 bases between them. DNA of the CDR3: TGTGCCAGCAGCTTAACTGCTCGGGAGCAGTTCTTC. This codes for CASSLTAREQFF.